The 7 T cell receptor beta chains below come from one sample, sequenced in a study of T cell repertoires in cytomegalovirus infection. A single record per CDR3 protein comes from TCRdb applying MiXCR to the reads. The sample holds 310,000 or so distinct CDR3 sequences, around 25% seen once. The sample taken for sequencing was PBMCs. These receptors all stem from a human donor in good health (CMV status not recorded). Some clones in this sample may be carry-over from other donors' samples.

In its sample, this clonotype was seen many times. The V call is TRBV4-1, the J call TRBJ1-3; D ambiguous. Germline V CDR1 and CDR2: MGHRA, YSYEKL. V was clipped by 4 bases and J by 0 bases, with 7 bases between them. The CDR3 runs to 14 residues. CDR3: CASSPTDSGNTIYF. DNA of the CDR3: TGCGCCAGCAGCCCAACGGACTCTGGAAACACCATATATTTT.

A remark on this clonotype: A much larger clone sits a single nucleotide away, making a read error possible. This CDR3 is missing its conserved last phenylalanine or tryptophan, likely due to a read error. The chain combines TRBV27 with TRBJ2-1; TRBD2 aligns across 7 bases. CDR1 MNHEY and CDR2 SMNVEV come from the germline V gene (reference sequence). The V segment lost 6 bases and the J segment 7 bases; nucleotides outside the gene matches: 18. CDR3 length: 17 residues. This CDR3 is CASRGRGAAGARNEQFL. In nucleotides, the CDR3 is TGTGCCAGCAGGGGGCGAGGTGCGGCGGGAGCTAGGAATGAGCAGTTCTTA.

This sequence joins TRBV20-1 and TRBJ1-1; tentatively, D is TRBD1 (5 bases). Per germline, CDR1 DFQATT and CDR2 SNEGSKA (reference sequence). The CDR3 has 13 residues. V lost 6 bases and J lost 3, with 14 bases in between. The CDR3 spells CSADRGGYTEAFF. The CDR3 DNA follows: TGCAGTGCCGACCGGGGGGGATACACTGAAGCTTTCTTT.

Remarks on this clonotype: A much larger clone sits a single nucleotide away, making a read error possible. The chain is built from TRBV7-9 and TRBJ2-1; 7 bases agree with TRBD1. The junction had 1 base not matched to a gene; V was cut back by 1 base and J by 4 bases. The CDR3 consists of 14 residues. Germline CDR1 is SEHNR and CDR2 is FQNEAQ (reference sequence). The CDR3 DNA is TGTGCCAGCAGCTTAGTACAGGGGTACAATGAGCAGTTCTTC. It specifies CASSLVQGYNEQFF.

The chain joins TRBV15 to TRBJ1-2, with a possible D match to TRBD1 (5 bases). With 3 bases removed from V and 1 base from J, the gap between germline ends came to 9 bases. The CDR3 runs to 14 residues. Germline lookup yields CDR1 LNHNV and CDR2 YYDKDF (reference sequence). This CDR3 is CATSSEGVNYGYTF. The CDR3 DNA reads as TGTGCCACCAGCAGCGAAGGGGTTAACTATGGCTACACCTTC.

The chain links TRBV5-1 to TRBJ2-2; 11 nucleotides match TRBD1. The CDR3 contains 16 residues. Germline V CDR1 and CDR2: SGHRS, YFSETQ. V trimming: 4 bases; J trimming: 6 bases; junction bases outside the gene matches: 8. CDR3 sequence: CASSRTGGAAAGELFF. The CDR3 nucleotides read TGCGCCAGCAGCCGGACAGGGGGCGCAGCGGCCGGGGAGCTGTTTTTT.

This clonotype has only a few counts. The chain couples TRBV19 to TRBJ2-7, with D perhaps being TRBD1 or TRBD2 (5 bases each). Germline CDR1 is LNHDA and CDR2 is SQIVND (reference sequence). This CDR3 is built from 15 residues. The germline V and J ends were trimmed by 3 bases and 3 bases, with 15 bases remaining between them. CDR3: CASSIRALGRYEQYF. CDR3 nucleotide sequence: TGTGCCAGTAGTATCCGGGCCCTGGGACGCTACGAGCAGTACTTC.